What follows describes a single T cell receptor (beta chain). The antigen remains unidentified. With a much larger clone just one base away, this may be a read error. This sample was taken from a study of human T cells and chemical hapten exposure. Across the whole study: Patients received weekly diphenylcyclopropenone doses to the scalp throughout the approximately 24-week study. The study patch tested 0.01% DPC on the upper back and read results at 6 days. The study, taken as a whole, reports: Expanded TCRs produced significantly more large CDR3 similarity clusters than controls did.

TCRdb fed the RACE reads into MiXCR, producing one record per CDR3 protein. The sample records over 100,000 distinct CDR3 sequences, over 9% being singletons. CDR1 is SEHNR, CDR2 FQNEAQ, per germline (reference sequence). The V end was cut by 3 bases, the J end by 7 bases, with 15 bases between. The CDR3 sequence is 15 residues long. Stated time point: patch test 3, about 24 weeks after DPC sensitization. Treatment of the sample: therapeutic diphenylcyclopropenone sensitization with weekly scalp DPC. In every case, blood was obtained before the patch test was applied. This TCR derives from a woman between 45 and 60 years old with alopecia areata. Some clones in this sample may be carry-over from other donors' samples. The input for sequencing was whole blood, taken in connection with sensitization to the hapten diphenylcyclopropenone (DPC). This chain links TRBV7-9 with TRBJ1-4; the D gene is possibly TRBD1 (5 bases). In DNA, the CDR3 is TGTGCCAGCAGCTTGCCGGGACGACGGGGTGAAAAACTGTTTTTT. This encodes CASSLPGRRGEKLFF.